These 12 T cell receptor delta chains share one sample of origin, sequenced in a study of gamma-delta T cells after stem cell transplantation. TCRdb fed the RT-PCR reads into CATT to redo clone calling. The sample holds 1,000 to 1,500 delta-chain clones, under 3.5% seen once. Sequencing was performed on gamma-delta T cells. The receptors here all came from a human donor. It is not recorded whose cells these are; they may come from a transplant donor.

To note about this clone: A read error may explain this, as a much larger clone is one base away. Other DNA sequences in the sample encode the same CDR3. The rearrangement links TRDV2 to TRDJ1, with 13 positions matching TRDD3. Looked up from germline, CDR1 is GEAIGNYY and CDR2 is EKD. The CDR3 is 17 residues long. CDR3 amino acids: CACDSVLGDTGTDKLIF. CDR3 nucleotide sequence: TGCGCCTGTGACTCCGTACTGGGGGATACGGGCACCGATAAACTCATCTTT.

The chain couples TRDV1 to TRDJ1; 8 nucleotides line up with TRDD2. This CDR3 comprises 16 residues. Germline CDR1 and CDR2: TSWWSYY and QGS. Trimming cost V 4 bases and J 4 bases; bases outside gene matches: 11. In DNA, the CDR3 is TGTGCTCTTGGGGTCCTTCCTAGGCAGGGGGACGATAAACTCATCTTT. It specifies CALGVLPRQGDDKLIF.

This clone is termed medium-sized (0.01 to 0.1%). The chain couples TRDV1 to TRDJ1; TRDD3 agrees at 8 bases. Germline CDR1 TSWWSYY, CDR2 QGS. V shed 1 base, J shed 3 bases, and the junction held 22 bases outside the gene matches. The CDR3 runs to 21 residues. CDR3 region: CALGEPSSFVLGVEPPDKLIF. CDR3 DNA sequence: TGTGCTCTTGGGGAACCTTCCTCCTTCGTACTGGGGGTTGAACCACCCGATAAACTCATCTTT.

In this sample, this clone turned up a few times. With a much larger clone just one base away, this may be a read error. Additional DNA sequences in this sample encode the identical CDR3. CDR3 protein: CACDTVDWGIEVSDKLIF. In DNA, the CDR3 is TGCGCCTGTGACACCGTTGACTGGGGGATAGAGGTCTCCGATAAACTCATCTTT. The chain combines TRDV2 with TRDJ1; 11 bases match TRDD3. The CDR3 has 18 residues. The germline gives CDR1 GEAIGNYY, CDR2 EKD.

This clone was picked up a small number of times. A much larger clone lies a single base off, so this may be a read error. This chain connects TRDV2 to TRDJ3, with 8 bases identical to TRDD3. J gave up 0 bases and V 0 bases, and 6 bases lay outside the gene matches. Per the germline V gene, CDR1 is GEAIGNYY and CDR2 is EKD. CDR3 length: 19 residues. The CDR3 is CACDTTGGSSSWDTRQMFF. CDR3 coding DNA: TGTGCCTGTGACACCACTGGGGGGTCAAGCTCCTGGGACACCCGACAGATGTTTTTC.

In its sample, this clone is medium-sized. The chain carries TRDV2 and TRDJ1, with no clear D. CDR3 length: 15 amino acids. The germline gives CDR1 GEAIGNYY, CDR2 EKD. Trimming cost V 3 bases and J 0 bases, with 13 bases left between them. Written as DNA, the CDR3 is TGTGCCTGTGACCCCATTGAGGAGTACACCGATAAACTCATCTTT. It yields the protein CACDPIEEYTDKLIF.

This clone was observed a handful of times. One base separates it from a far larger clone, so it is likely a read error. V usage is TRDV2 and J usage is TRDJ1; tentative D call: TRDD3 (6 bases). V lost 1 base and J 5 bases, leaving 28 bases between the germline ends. This CDR3 is built from 19 residues. The V gene's germline CDR1 is GEAIGNYY and CDR2 EKD. The CDR3 DNA reads as TGTGCCTGTGACACACTTACTGGGAGATACGCCGCGCAGGGGGATAAACTCATCTTT. As protein: CACDTLTGRYAAQGDKLIF.

J is TRDJ1 and V is TRDV2; 12 bases fit TRDD3. CDR1 is GEAIGNYY, CDR2 EKD, per germline. Germline trimming cut 3 bases from V and 1 base from J; bases unmatched to any gene: 8. The CDR3 totals 17 residues. The CDR3 nucleotides are TGTGCCTGTGACTACTGGGGGATACAGGGTCTCACCGATAAACTCATCTTT. Amino acids: CACDYWGIQGLTDKLIF.

In its sample, this clone ranks as large. The chain employs TRDV2 and TRDJ1, with 7 bases aligning to TRDD3. The germline CDR1 and CDR2 sequences are GEAIGNYY and EKD. With V trimmed by 0 bases and J by 3 bases, 6 bases remained unmatched. The CDR3 spans 15 residues. CDR3 sequence: CACDTVGIMADKLIF. In DNA form, the CDR3 reads TGTGCCTGTGACACCGTGGGGATAATGGCCGATAAACTCATCTTT.

This clone appeared a few times. This may stem from a read error, because a much larger clone lies one nucleotide away. The CDR3 nucleotides read TGTGCTCTTGGGGTCCGGCCTTCCCACCGGGGGATGGCCGATAAACTCATCTTT. This codes for CALGVRPSHRGMADKLIF. The V gene is TRDV1, the J gene TRDJ1; the D gene is possibly TRDD3 (7 bases). The V and J ends lost 4 bases and 3 bases respectively, with 24 bases between them. This CDR3 comprises 18 residues. Germline CDR1 and CDR2: TSWWSYY and QGS.

The chain combines TRDV2 with TRDJ1; TRDD3 matches 10 bases. V lost 1 base and J lost 0; bases outside the gene matches: 7. Germline CDR1 and CDR2: GEAIGNYY and EKD. This CDR3 spans 17 amino acids. The CDR3 loop reads CACDTLGTGGYTDKLIF. CDR3 DNA sequence: TGTGCCTGTGACACTCTGGGTACTGGGGGATACACCGATAAACTCATCTTT.

This clone has only a few counts. A much larger clone differs by one base, so this may be a read error. At the DNA level, this CDR3 is encoded by other sequences in the same sample as well. The chain carries TRDV2 and TRDJ1; 8 bases are a match to TRDD3. Germline V CDR1 and CDR2: GEAIGNYY, EKD. There are 16 residues in the CDR3. V dropped 1 base and J dropped 3; count of bases not matched to a gene: 9. The DNA for the CDR3 is TGTGCCTGTGACACTCTGGGGGACCCCCCGCCCGATAAACTCATCTTT. The encoded protein is CACDTLGDPPPDKLIF.